Listed here is a single T cell receptor beta chain. Its antigen remains unknown. The data are from a study of T cell responses to AZD1222 COVID-19 vaccine. The overall study: Second-dose timings of about 4 or about 12 weeks were pooled.

Profiled with immunoSEQ multiplex PCR; TCRdb holds only in-frame clones, not every one. The table includes some 150,000 clones, 92% detected once. Study-wide results and caveats: Mostly white British, mostly female donors; authors suggested clonal diversity may be underestimated.

The V end was cut by 5 bases, the J end by 2 bases, with 9 bases between. Germline lookup yields CDR1 MNHEY and CDR2 SVGEGT. This CDR3 contains 14 residues. The chain recombines TRBV6-2 or TRBV6-3 with TRBJ2-2; D is uncertain. The sequence was obtained from an adult in good health. The specimen comprised peripheral blood, sampled on day 0 of AZD1222 vaccination. The CDR3: CASSQGPNTGELFF. The DNA for the CDR3 is TGTGCCAGCAGTCAAGGACCCAACACCGGGGAGCTGTTTTTT.